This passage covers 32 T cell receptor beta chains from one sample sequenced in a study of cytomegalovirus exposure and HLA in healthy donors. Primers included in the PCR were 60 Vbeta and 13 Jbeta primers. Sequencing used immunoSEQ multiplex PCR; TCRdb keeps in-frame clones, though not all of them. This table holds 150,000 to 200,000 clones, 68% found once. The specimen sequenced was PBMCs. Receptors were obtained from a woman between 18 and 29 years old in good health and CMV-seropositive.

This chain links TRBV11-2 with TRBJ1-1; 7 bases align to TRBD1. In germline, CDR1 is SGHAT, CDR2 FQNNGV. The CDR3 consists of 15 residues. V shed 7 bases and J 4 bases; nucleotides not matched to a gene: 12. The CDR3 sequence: CASTRTQGRITEAFF. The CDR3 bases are TGTGCCAGCACAAGAACACAGGGGCGTATCACTGAAGCTTTCTTT.

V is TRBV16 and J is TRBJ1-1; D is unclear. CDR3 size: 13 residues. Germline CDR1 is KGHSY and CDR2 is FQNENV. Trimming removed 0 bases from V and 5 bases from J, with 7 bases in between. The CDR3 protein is CASSQSGRTEAFF. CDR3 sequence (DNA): TGTGCCAGCAGCCAATCCGGTCGGACTGAAGCTTTCTTT.

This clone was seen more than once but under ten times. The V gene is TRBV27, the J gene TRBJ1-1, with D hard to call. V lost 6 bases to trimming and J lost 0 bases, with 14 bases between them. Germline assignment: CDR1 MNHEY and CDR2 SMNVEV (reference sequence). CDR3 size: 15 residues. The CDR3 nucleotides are TGTGCCAGCAGCCTCGGGGTGGTCATGAACACTGAAGCTTTCTTT. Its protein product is CASSLGVVMNTEAFF.

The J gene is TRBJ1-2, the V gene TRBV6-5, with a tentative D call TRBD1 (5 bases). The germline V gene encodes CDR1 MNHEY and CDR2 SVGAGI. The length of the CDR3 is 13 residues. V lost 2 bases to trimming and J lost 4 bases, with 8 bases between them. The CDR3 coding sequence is TGTGCCAGCAGTTACGACAGCACCTATGGCTACACCTTC. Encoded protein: CASSYDSTYGYTF.

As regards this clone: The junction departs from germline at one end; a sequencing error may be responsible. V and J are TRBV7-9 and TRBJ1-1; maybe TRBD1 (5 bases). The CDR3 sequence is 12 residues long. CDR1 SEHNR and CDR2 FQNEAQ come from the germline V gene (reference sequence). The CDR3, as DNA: TGTTCCAGCAGTACAGGTGGCACTGAAGCTTTCTTT. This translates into CSSSTGGTEAFF.

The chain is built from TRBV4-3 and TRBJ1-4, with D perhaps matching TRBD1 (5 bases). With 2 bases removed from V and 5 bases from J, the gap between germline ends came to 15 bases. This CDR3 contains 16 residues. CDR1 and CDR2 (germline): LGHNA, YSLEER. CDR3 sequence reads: CASSQLRGAKNEKLFF. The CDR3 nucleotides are TGCGCCAGCAGCCAACTTCGTGGGGCGAAAAATGAAAAACTGTTTTTT.

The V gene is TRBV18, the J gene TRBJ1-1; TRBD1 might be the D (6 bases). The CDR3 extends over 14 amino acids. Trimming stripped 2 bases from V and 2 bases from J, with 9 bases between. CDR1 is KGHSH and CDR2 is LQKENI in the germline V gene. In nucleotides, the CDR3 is TGTGCCAGCTCACCAGTCAGGGGAAACACTGAAGCTTTCTTT. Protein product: CASSPVRGNTEAFF.

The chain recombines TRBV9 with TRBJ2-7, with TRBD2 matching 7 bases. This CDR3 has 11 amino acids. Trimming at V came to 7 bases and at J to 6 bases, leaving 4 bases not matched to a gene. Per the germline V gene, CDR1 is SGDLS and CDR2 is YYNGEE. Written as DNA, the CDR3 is TGTGCCAGCGGTGGGAGGGGCGAGCAGTACTTC. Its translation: CASGGRGEQYF. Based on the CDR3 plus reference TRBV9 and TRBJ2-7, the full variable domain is DSGVTQTPKHLITATGQRVTLRCSPRSGDLSVYWYQQSLDQGLQFLIQYYNGEERAKGNILERFSAQQFPDLHSELNLSSLELGDSALYFCASGGRGEQYFGPGTRLTVT.

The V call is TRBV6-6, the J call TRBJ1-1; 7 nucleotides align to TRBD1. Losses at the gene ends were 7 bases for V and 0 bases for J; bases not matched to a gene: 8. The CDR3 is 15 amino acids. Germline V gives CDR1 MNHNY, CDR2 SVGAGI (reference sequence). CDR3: CASTTDRTMNTEAFF. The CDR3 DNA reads TGTGCCAGCACCACGGACAGGACGATGAACACTGAAGCTTTCTTT.

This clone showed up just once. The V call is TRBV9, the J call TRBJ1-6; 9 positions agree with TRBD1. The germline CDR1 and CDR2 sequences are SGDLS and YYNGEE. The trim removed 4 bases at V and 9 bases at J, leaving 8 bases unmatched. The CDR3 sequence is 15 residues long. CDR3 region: CASSRGGTGLSPLHF. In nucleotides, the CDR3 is TGTGCCAGCAGCAGAGGGGGGACAGGGCTTTCACCCCTCCACTTT.

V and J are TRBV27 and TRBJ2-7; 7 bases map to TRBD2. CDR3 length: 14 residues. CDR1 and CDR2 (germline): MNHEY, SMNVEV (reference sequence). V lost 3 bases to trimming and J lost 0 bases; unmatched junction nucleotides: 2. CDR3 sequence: CASSLREGSYEQYF. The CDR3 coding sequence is TGTGCCAGCAGTTTGAGGGAGGGCTCCTACGAGCAGTACTTC.

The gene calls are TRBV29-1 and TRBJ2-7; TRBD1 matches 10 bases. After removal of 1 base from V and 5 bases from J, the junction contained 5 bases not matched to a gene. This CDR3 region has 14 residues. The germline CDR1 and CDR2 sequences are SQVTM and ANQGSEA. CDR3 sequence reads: CSVEAWDRGNEQYF. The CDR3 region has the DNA TGCAGCGTTGAAGCCTGGGACAGGGGAAACGAGCAGTACTTC.

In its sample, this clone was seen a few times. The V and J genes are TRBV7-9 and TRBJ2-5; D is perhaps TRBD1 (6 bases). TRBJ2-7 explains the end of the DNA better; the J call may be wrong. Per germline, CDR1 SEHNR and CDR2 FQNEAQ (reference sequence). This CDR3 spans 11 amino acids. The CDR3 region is CASRTGNEQYF. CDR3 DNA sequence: TGTGCCAGCAGGACAGGCAACGAGCAGTACTTC.

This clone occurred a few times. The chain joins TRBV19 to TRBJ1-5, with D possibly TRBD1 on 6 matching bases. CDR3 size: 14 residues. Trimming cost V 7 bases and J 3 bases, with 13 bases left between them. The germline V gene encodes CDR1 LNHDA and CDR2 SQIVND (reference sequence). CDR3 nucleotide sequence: TGTGCCAGTAACCCGGACAGTAACAATCAGCCCCAGCATTTT. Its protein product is CASNPDSNNQPQHF.

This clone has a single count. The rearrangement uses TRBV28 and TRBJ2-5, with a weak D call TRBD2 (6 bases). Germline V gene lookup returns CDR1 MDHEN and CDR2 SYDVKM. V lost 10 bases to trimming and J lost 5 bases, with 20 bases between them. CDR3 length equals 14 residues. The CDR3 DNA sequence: TGTGCCACCTCGTCGGGGGAATTCAGGGAGACCCAGTACTTC. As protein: CATSSGEFRETQYF.

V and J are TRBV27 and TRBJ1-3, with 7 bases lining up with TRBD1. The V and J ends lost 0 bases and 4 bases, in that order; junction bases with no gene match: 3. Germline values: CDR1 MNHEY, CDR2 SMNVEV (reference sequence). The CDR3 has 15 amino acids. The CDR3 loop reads CASSLSGGAGNTIYF. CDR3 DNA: TGTGCCAGCAGTTTATCAGGGGGCGCCGGAAACACCATATATTTT.

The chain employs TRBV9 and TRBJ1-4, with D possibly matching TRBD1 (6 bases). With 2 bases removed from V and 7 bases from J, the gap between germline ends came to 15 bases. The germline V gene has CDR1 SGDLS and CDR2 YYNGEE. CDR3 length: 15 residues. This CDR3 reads CASSVSGVRGEKLFF. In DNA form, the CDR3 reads TGTGCCAGCAGCGTGTCAGGGGTTCGCGGTGAAAAACTGTTTTTT.

CDR3 region: CAISELPTGAAGNTIYF. DNA for the CDR3: TGTGCCATCAGTGAGTTGCCGACAGGTGCGGCTGGAAACACCATATATTTT. The chain combines TRBV10-3 with TRBJ1-3, with TRBD1 as a possible D gene (6 bases). CDR3 length: 17 residues. CDR1 and CDR2 (germline): ENHRY, SYGVKD. Trimming removed 1 base from V and 2 bases from J, with 15 bases in between.

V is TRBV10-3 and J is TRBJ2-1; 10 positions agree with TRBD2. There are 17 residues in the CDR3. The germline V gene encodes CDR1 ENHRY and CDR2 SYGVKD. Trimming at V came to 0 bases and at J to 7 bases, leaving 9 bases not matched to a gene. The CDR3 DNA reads TGTGCCATCAGTGAGTCGGGGACTAGCGATGGGGGTAATGAGCAGTTCTTC. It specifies CAISESGTSDGGNEQFF.

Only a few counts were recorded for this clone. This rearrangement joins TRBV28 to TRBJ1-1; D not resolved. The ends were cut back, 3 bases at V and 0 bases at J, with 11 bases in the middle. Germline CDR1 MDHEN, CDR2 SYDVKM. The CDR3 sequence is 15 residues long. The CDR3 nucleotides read TGTGCCAGCAGTTTCTTTGCCAGAATGAACACTGAAGCTTTCTTT. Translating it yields CASSFFARMNTEAFF.

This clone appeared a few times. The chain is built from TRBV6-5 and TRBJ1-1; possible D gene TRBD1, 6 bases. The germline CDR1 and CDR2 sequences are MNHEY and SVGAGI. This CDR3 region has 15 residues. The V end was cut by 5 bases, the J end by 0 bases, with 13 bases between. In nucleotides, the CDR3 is TGTGCCAGCAGTCCCACCCAGGGGATGAACACTGAAGCTTTCTTT. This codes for CASSPTQGMNTEAFF.

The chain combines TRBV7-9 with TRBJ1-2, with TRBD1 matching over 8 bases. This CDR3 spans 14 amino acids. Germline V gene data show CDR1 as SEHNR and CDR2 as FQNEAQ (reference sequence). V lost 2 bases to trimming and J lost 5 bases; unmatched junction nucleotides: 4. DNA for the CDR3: TGTGCCAGCAGCTTACCGACAGGGGTGTATGGCTACACCTTC. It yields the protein CASSLPTGVYGYTF.

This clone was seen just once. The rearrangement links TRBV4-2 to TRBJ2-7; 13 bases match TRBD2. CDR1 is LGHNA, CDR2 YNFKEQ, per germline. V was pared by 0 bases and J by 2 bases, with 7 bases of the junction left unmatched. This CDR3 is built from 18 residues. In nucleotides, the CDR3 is TGTGCCAGCAGCCAAGACTTCATACTAGCGGGAGGGGCCTACGAGCAGTACTTC. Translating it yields CASSQDFILAGGAYEQYF.

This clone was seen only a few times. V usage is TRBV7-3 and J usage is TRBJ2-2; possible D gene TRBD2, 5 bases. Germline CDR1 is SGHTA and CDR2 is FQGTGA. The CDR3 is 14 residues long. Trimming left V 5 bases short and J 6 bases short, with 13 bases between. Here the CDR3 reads CASSRMPSSGELFF. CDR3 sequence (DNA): TGTGCCAGCAGCCGGATGCCTAGCTCCGGGGAGCTGTTTTTT.

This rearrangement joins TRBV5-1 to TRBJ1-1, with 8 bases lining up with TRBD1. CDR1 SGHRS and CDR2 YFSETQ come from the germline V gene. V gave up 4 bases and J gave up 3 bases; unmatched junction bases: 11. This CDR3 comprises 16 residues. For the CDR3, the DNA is TGCGCCAGCAGCACAAGGACAGGGATGACGGACACTGAAGCTTTCTTT. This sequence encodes CASSTRTGMTDTEAFF.

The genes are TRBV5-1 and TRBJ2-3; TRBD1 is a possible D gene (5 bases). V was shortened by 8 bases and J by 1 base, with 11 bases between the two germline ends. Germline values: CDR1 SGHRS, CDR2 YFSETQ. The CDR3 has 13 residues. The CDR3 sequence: CASLQVGTDTQYF. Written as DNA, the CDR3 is TGCGCCAGTCTACAGGTCGGCACAGATACGCAGTATTTT. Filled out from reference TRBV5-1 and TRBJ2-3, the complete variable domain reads KAGVTQTPRYLIKTRGQQVTLSCSPISGHRSVSWYQQTPGQGLQFLFEYFSETQRNKGNFPGRFSGRQFSNSRSEMNVSTLELGDSALYLCASLQVGTDTQYFGPGTRLTVL.

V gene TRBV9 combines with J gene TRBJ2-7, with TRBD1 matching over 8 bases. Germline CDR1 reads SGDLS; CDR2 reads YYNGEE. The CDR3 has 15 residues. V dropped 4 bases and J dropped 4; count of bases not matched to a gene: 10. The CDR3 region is CASSLGTGATYEQYF. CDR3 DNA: TGTGCCAGCAGCCTGGGGACAGGTGCGACGTACGAGCAGTACTTC.

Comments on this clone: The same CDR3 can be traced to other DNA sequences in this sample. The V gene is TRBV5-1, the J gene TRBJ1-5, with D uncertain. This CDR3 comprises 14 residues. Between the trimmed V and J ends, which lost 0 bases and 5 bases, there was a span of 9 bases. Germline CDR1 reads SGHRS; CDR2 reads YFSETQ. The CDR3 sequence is CASSLEGVDQPQHF. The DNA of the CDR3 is TGCGCCAGCAGCTTGGAGGGAGTGGATCAGCCCCAGCATTTT.

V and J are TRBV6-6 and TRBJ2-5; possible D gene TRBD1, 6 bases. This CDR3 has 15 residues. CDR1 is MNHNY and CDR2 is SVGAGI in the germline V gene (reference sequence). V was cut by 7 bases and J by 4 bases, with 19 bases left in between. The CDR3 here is CASILDGGSRETQYF. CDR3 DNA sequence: TGTGCCAGCATTCTGGATGGGGGCTCTAGAGAGACCCAGTACTTC.

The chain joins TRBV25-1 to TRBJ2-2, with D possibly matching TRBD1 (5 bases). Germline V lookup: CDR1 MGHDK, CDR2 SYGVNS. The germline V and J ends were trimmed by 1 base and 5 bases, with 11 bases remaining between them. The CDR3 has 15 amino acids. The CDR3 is CASSELDSKTGELFF. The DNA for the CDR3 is TGTGCCAGCAGTGAATTAGACAGTAAAACCGGGGAGCTGTTTTTT.

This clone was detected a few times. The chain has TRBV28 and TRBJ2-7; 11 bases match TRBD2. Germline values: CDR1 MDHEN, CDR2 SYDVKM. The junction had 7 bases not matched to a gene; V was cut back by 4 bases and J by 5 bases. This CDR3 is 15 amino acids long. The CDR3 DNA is TGTGCCAGCAGTTCCGCGGGACTAGCGGTCCACGAGCAGTACTTC. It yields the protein CASSSAGLAVHEQYF. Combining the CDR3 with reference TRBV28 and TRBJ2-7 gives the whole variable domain DVKVTQSSRYLVKRTGEKVFLECVQDMDHENMFWYRQDPGLGLRLIYFSYDVKMKEKGDIPEGYSVSREKKERFSLILESASTNQTSMYLCASSSAGLAVHEQYFGPGTRLTVT.

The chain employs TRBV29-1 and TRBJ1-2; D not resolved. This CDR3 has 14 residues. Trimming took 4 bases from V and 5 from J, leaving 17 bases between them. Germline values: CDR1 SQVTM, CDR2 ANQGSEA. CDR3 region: CSVGGSPISYGYTF. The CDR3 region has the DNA TGCAGCGTTGGAGGGTCGCCGATATCTTATGGCTACACCTTC.